The 6 T cell receptor beta chains given below trace back to one sample, sequenced in a study of blood T cell repertoires in COVID-19. TCRdb's table, derived via immunoSEQ multiplex PCR, lists solely in-frame clones and lacks some. This table holds 250,000 to 300,000 clones, over 80% found once. What was sequenced was peripheral blood. The receptor set was obtained from a woman in her sixties or seventies with COVID-19, enrolled during active disease.

The gene calls are TRBV29-1 and TRBJ1-1, with D possibly TRBD1 on 6 matching bases. Trimming shortened V by 3 bases and J by 6 bases, and 11 bases separated the two germline ends. This CDR3 has 12 amino acids. Germline V gene data show CDR1 as SQVTM and CDR2 as ANQGSEA. CDR3 DNA: TGCAGCGTTGAGGCAGGGGTTGCTGAAGCTTTCTTT. Its translation is CSVEAGVAEAFF.

V usage is TRBV18 and J usage is TRBJ1-1; D perhaps matches TRBD1 (5 bases). This CDR3 has 13 amino acids. The V end lost 3 bases, the J end lost 7 bases, and 12 bases lay between the germline ends. CDR1 is KGHSH and CDR2 is LQKENI in the germline V gene. CDR3 nucleotide sequence: TGTGCCAGCTCACCCCAGGGCAGCCATGAAGCTTTCTTT. This codes for CASSPQGSHEAFF.

The rearrangement links TRBV6-2 or TRBV6-3 to TRBJ1-2; weak D call: TRBD1 (5 bases). CDR1 MNHEY and CDR2 SVGEGT come from the germline V gene. The V and J ends lost 0 bases and 5 bases respectively, with 13 bases between them. There are 15 residues in the CDR3. As DNA, the CDR3 is TGTGCCAGCAGTTACTCGAGGGCAGGGAGGTATGGCTACACCTTC. This encodes CASSYSRAGRYGYTF.

V gene TRBV13 combines with J gene TRBJ1-1; 7 bases are a match to TRBD1. The CDR3 spans 15 residues. V gave up 5 bases and J gave up 2 bases; unmatched junction bases: 8. CDR1 and CDR2 from the germline V gene are PRHDT and FYEKMQ (reference sequence). Here the CDR3 DNA reads TGTGCCAGCAGCCGCTGGGACAGCCGTAACACTGAAGCTTTCTTT. It encodes CASSRWDSRNTEAFF.

This clone showed up just once. V is TRBV4-2 and J is TRBJ1-2; TRBD1 aligns across 7 bases. The CDR3 has 15 residues. Germline trimming cut 4 bases from V and 3 bases from J; bases unmatched to any gene: 8. Germline CDR1 LGHNA, CDR2 YNFKEQ. The DNA of the CDR3 is TGTGCCAGCAGCCTTCAATCCGGGACAGACTATGGCTACACCTTC. Its protein is CASSLQSGTDYGYTF.

The rearrangement uses TRBV7-9 and TRBJ2-2; the match to TRBD2 covers 7 bases. The length of the CDR3 is 18 residues. V trimming: 1 base; J trimming: 0 bases; junction bases outside the gene matches: 8. CDR1 and CDR2 from the germline V gene are SEHNR and FQNEAQ (reference sequence). The CDR3 reads CASSLGLATTANTGELFF. Here the CDR3 DNA reads TGTGCCAGCAGCTTAGGACTAGCAACTACTGCGAACACCGGGGAGCTGTTTTTT.